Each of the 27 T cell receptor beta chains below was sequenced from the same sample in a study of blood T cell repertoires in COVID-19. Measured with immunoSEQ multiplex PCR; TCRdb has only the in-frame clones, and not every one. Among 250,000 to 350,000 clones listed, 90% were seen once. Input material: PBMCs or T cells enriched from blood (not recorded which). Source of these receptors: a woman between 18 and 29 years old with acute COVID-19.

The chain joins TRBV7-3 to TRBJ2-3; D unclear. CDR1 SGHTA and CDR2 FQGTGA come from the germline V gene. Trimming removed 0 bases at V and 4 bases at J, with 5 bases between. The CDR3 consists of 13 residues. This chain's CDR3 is CASSLTIADTQYF. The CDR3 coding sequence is TGTGCCAGCAGCTTAACTATAGCAGATACGCAGTATTTT. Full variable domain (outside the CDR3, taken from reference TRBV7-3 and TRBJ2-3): GAGVSQTPSNKVTEKGKYVELRCDPISGHTALYWYRQSLGQGPEFLIYFQGTGAADDSGLPNDRFFAVRPEGSVSTLKIQRTERGDSAVYLCASSLTIADTQYFGPGTRLTVL.

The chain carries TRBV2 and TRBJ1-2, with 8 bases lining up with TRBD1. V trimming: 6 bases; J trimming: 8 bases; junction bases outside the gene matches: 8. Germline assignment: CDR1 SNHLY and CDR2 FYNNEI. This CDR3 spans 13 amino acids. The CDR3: CASRLQGADGYTF. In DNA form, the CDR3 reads TGTGCCAGCAGACTCCAGGGGGCTGACGGCTACACCTTC.

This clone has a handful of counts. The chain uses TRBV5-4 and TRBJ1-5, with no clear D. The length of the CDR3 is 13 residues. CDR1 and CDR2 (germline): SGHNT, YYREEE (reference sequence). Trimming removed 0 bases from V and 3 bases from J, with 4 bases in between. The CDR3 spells CASSLDINQPQHF. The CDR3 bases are TGTGCCAGCAGCTTGGATATCAATCAGCCCCAGCATTTT.

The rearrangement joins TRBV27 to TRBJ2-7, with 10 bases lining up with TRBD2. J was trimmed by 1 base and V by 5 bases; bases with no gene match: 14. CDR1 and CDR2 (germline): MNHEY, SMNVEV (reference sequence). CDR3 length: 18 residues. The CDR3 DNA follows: TGTGCCAGCAGTAAAGGGGACCCGGGACTAGCGATTTCCTACGAGCAGTACTTC. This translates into CASSKGDPGLAISYEQYF.

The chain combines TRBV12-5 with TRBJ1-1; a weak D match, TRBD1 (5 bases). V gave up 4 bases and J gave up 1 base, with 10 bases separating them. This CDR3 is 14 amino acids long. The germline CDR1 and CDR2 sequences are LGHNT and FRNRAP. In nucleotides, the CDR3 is TGTGCTAGTGGTTGGCCTACAGGGAACACTGAAGCTTTCTTT. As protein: CASGWPTGNTEAFF.

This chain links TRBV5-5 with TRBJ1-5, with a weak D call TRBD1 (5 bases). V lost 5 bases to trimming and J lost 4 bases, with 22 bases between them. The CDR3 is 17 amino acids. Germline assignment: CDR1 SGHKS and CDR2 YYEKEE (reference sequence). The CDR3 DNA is TGTGCCAGCAGTCCCGCCTGGGGGGAAGGGCCTAATCAGCCCCAGCATTTT. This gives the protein CASSPAWGEGPNQPQHF. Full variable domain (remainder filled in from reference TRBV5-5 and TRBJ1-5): DAGVTQSPTHLIKTRGQQVTLRCSPISGHKSVSWYQQVLGQGPQFIFQYYEKEERGRGNFPDRFSARQFPNYSSELNVNALLLGDSALYLCASSPAWGEGPNQPQHFGDGTRLSIL.

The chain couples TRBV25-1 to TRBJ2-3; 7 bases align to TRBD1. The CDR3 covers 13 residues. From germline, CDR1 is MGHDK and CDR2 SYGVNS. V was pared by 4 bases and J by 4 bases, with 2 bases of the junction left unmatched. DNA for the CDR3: TGTGCCAGCAGTGGGGGACAGTCAGATACGCAGTATTTT. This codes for CASSGGQSDTQYF.

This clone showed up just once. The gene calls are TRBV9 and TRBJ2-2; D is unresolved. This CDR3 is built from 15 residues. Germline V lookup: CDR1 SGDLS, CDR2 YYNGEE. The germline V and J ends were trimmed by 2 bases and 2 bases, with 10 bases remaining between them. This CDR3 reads CASSVGQINTGELFF. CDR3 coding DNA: TGTGCCAGCAGCGTTGGTCAGATAAACACCGGGGAGCTGTTTTTT.

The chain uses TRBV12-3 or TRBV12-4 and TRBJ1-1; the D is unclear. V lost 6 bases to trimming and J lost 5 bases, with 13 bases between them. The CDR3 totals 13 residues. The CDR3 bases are TGTGCCAGCAGCCCCGGGAGGAGGACTGAAGCTTTCTTT. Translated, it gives CASSPGRRTEAFF.

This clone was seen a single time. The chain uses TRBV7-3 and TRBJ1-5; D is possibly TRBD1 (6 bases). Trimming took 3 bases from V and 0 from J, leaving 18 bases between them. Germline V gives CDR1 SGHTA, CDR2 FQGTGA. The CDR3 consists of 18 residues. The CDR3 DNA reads TGTGCCAGCAGCTTCCGAACCGGACAGTCCTATAGCAATCAGCCCCAGCATTTT. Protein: CASSFRTGQSYSNQPQHF.

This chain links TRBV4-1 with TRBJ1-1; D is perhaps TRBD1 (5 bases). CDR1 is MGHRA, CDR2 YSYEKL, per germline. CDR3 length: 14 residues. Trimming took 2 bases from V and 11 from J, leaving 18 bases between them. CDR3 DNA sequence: TGCGCCAGCAGCCAACCCATCTCCGGGACTGGGGCTTTCTTT. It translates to CASSQPISGTGAFF.

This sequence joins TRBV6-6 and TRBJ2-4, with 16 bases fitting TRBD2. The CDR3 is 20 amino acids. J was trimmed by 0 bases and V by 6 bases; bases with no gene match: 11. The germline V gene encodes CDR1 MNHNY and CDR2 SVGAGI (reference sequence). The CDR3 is CASSDMGLAGGPLAKNIQYF. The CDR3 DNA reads TGTGCCAGCAGCGATATGGGACTAGCGGGAGGGCCACTAGCCAAAAACATTCAGTACTTC.

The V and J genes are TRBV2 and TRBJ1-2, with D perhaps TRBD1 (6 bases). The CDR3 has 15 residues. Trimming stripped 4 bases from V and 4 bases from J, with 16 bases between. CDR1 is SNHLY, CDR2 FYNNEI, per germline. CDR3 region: CASSAEDSLAYGYTF. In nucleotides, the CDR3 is TGTGCCAGCAGTGCAGAGGACAGCCTCGCCTATGGCTACACCTTC.

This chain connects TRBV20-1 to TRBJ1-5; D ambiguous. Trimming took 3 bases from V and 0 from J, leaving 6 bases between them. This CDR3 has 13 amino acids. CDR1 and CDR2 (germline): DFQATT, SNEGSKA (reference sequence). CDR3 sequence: CSASSVSNQPQHF. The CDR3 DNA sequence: TGCAGTGCTAGTTCTGTTAGCAATCAGCCCCAGCATTTT.

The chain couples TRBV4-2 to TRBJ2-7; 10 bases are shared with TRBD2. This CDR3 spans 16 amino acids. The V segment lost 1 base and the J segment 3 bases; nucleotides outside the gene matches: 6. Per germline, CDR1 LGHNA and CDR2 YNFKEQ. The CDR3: CASSQGRTSGGYEQYF. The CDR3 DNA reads TGTGCCAGCAGCCAAGGACGGACTAGCGGAGGCTACGAGCAGTACTTC.

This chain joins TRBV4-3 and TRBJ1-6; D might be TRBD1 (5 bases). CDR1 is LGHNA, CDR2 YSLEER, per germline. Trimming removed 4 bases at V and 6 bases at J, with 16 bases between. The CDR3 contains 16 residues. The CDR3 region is CASSRGARQRNSPLHF. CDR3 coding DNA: TGCGCCAGCAGCCGTGGGGCAAGACAGCGTAATTCACCCCTCCACTTT.

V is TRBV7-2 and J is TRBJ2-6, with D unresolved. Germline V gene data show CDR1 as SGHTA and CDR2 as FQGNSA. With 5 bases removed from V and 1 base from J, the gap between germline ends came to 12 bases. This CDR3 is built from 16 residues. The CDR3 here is CASSPGRASGANVLTF. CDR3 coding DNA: TGTGCCAGCAGCCCCGGTCGTGCGTCTGGGGCCAACGTCCTGACTTTC.

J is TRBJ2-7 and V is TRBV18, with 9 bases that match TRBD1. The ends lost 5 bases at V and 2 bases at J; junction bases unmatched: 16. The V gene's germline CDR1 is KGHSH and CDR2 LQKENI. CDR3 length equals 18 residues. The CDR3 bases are TGTGCCAGCTCATCAACCGGGACAGGGCCGTATTCACCCTACGAGCAGTACTTC. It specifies CASSSTGTGPYSPYEQYF.

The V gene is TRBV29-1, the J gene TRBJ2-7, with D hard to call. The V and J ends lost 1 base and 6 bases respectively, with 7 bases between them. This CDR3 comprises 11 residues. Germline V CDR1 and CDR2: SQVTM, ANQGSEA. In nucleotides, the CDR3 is TGCAGCGTTGAAGCCCAACTCGAGCAGTACTTC. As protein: CSVEAQLEQYF.

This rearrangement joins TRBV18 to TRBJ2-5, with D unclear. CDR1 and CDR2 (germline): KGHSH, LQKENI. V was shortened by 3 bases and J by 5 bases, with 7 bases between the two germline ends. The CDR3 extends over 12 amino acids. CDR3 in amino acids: CASSPSSETQYF. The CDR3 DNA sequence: TGTGCCAGCTCACCGTCTTCGGAGACCCAGTACTTC.

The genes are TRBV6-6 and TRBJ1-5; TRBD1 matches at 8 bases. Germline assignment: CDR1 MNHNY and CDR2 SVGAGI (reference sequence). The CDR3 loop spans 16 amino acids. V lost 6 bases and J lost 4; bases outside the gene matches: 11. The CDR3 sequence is CASRLSAGGGNQPQHF. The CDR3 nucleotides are TGTGCCAGCAGACTCTCGGCAGGGGGCGGGAATCAGCCCCAGCATTTT.

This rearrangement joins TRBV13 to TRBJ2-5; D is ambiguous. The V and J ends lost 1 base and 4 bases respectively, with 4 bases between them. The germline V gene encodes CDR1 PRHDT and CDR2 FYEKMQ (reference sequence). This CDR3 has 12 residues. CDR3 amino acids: CASSLARETQYF. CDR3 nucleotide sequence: TGTGCCAGCAGCTTAGCTCGAGAGACCCAGTACTTC. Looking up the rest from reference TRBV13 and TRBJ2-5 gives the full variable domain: AAGVIQSPRHLIKEKRETATLKCYPIPRHDTVYWYQQGPGQDPQFLISFYEKMQSDKGSIPDRFSAQQFSDYHSELNMSSLELGDSALYFCASSLARETQYFGPGTRLLVL.

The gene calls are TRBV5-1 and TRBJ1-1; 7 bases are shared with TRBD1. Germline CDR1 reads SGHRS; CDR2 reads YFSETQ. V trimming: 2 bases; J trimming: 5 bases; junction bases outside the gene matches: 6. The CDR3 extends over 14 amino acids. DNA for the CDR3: TGCGCCAGCAGCTTAGGAAGGGGGCGAACTGAAGCTTTCTTT. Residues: CASSLGRGRTEAFF.

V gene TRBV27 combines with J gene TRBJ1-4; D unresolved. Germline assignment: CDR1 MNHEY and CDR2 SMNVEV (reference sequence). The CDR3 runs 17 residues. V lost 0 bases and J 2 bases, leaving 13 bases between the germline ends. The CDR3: CASSLSSGIGTNEKLFF. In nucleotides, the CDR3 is TGTGCCAGCAGTTTATCTTCCGGGATTGGCACTAATGAAAAACTGTTTTTT.

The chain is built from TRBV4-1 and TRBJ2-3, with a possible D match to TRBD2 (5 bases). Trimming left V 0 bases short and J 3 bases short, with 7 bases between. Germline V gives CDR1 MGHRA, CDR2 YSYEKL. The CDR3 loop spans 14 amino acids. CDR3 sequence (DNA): TGCGCCAGCAGCCAAGAAGGCGGGACAGATACGCAGTATTTT. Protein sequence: CASSQEGGTDTQYF.

The CDR3 sequence is CSATRWGGLHSNYGYTF. DNA for the CDR3: TGCAGCGCCACGCGATGGGGGGGCCTTCATTCTAACTATGGCTACACCTTC. The rearrangement joins TRBV29-1 to TRBJ1-2; tentative D call: TRBD1 (6 bases). The germline V gene has CDR1 SQVTM and CDR2 ANQGSEA. The CDR3 extends over 17 amino acids. Deletions cut 7 bases from V and 0 bases from J, with 24 bases between.

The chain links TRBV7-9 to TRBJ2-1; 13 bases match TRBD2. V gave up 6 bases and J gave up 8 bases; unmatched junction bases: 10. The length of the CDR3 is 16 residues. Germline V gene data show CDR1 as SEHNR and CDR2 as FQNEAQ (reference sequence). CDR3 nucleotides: TGTGCCAGCAGACTCCCCGGGACTAGCGGGATCGATGAGCAGTTCTTC. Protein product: CASRLPGTSGIDEQFF. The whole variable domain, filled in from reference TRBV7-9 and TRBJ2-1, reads DTGVSQNPRHKITKRGQNVTFRCDPISEHNRLYWYRQTLGQGPEFLTYFQNEAQLEKSRLLSDRFSAERPKGSFSTLEIQRTEQGDSAMYLCASRLPGTSGIDEQFFGPGTRLTVL.